This T cell receptor beta chain was sequenced for a study of T cell changes during pregnancy in multiple sclerosis. CDR1 and CDR2 (germline): SGHKS, YYEKEE (reference sequence). This CDR3 spans 16 amino acids. Unmatched junction bases numbered 11, after V lost 6 bases and J lost 4 bases. Some clones are missing from TCRdb's copy, which holds only in-frame ones; the method was immunoSEQ multiplex PCR. The sample yields fewer than 65,000 clones, roughly nine tenths seen once. The genes are TRBV5-5 and TRBJ2-7; 12 bases map to TRBD2. This clonotype originated in a female donor with multiple sclerosis, enrolled in a pregnancy study. Specimen: peripheral blood, collected before pregnancy. The CDR3 coding sequence is TGTGCCAGCAACCTAGCGGGGGGGGCCCGAAATTACGAGCAGTACTTC. This sequence encodes CASNLAGGARNYEQYF.